This TCR beta chain was sequenced for a study of blood T cell repertoires in COVID-19. Study-wide background: Nucleic acid was either cDNA or gDNA, and it came from T cells, B-cell-depleted T cells, or PBMCs.

Germline V gives CDR1 MDHEN, CDR2 SYDVKM. The CDR3 spans 15 residues. V lost 5 bases to trimming and J lost 2 bases; unmatched junction nucleotides: 5. The table came from immunoSEQ multiplex PCR; TCRdb's copy has only in-frame clones and leaves some out. The data contain around 23,000 clones, about 89% of them singletons. The chain carries TRBV28 and TRBJ2-2; 7 nucleotides match TRBD1. This receptor was obtained from a man in his forties or fifties with active COVID-19. Sequencing was carried out using peripheral blood. Here the CDR3 reads CASSPQGDNTGELFF. The CDR3 DNA reads TGTGCCAGCAGTCCCCAGGGGGACAACACCGGGGAGCTGTTTTTT.